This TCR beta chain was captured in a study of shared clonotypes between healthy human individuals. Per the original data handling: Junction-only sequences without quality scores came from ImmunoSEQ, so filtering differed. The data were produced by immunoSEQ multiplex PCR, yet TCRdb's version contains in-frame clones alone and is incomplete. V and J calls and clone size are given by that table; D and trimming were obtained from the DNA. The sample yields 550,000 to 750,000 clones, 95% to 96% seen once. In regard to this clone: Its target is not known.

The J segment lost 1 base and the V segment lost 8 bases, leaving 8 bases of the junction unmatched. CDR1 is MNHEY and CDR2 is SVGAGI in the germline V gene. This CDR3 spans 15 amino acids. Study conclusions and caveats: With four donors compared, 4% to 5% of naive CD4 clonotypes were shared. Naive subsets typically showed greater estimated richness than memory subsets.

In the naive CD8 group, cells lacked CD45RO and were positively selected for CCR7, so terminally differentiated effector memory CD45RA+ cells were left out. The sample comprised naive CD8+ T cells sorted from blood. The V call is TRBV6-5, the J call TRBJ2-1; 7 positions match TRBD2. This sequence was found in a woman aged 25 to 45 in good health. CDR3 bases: TGTGCCAGCGGAGTGCCTAGCGGTTCCTACAATGAGCAGTTCTTC. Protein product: CASGVPSGSYNEQFF.